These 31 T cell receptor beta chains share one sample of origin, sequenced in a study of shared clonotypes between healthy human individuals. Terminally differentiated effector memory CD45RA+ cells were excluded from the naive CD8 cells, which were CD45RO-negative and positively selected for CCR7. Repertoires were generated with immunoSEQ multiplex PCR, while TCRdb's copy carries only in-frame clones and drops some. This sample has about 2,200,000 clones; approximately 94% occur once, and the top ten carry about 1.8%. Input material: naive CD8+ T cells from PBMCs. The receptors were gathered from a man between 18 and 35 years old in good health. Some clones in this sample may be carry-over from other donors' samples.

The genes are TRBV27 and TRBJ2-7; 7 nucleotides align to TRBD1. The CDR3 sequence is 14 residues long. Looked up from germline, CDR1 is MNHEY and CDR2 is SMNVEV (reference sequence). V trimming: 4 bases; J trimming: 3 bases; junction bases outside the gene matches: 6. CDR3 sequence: CASSWTGAFYEQYF. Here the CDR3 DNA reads TGTGCCAGCAGTTGGACAGGAGCCTTCTACGAGCAGTACTTC.

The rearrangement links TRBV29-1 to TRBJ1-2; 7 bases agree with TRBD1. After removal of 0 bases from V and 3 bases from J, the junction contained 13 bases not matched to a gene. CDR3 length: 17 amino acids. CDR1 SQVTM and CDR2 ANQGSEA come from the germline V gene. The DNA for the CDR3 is TGCAGCGTTGAAGAAGTCGTCAGGGAGGGGACAGACTATGGCTACACCTTC. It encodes CSVEEVVREGTDYGYTF.

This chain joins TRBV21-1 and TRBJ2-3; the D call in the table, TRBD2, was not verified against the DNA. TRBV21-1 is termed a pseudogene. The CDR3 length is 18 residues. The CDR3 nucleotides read TGTGCCAGCAGCAAAAACGGACTACCGGGACGCGGGGTGGATACGCAGTATTTT. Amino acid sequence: CASSKNGLPGRGVDTQYF.

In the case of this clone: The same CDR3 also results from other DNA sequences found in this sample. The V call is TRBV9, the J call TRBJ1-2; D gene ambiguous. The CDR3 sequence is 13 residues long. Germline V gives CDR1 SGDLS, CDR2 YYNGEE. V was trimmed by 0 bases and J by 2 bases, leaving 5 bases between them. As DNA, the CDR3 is TGTGCCAGCAGCGTAGGCTCGAACTATGGCTACACCTTC. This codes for CASSVGSNYGYTF.

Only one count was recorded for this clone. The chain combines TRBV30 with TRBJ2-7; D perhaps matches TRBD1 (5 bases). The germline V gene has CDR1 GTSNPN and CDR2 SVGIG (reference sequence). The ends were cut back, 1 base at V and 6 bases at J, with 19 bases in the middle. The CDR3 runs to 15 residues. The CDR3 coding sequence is TGTGCCTGGAGTGCCCTGACAGTAGCTTCGTTCGAGCAGTACTTC. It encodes CAWSALTVASFEQYF.

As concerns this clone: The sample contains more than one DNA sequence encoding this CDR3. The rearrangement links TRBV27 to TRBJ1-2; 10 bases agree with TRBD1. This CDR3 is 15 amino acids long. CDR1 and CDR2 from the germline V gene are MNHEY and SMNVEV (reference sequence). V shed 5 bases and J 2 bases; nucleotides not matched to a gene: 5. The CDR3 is CASSPRQGANYGYTF. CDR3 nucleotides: TGTGCCAGCAGTCCTCGACAGGGGGCAAACTATGGCTACACCTTC.

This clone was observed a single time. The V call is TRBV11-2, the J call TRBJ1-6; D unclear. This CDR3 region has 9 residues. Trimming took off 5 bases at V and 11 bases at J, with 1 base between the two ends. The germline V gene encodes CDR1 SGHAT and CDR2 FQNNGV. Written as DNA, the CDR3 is TGTGCCAGCAGCCCACCCCTCCACTTT. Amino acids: CASSPPLHF.

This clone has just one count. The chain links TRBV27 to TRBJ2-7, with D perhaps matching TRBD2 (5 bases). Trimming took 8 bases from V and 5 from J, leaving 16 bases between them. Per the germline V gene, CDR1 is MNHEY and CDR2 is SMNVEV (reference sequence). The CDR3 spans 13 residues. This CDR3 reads CASGGGVFHEQYF. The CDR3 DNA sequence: TGTGCCAGCGGAGGAGGAGTTTTCCACGAGCAGTACTTC.

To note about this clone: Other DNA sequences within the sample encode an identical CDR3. The CDR3 loop reads CASSSRNTGELFF. CDR3 nucleotides: TGTGCCAGCAGTTCACGGAACACCGGGGAGCTGTTTTTT. J is TRBJ2-2 and V is TRBV27, with D uncertain. This CDR3 comprises 13 residues. Between the trimmed V and J ends, which lost 4 bases and 1 base, there was a span of 4 bases. Germline V lookup: CDR1 MNHEY, CDR2 SMNVEV (reference sequence).

The CDR3, as DNA: TGTGCCAGTGGCAGGGGGAGCTACGAGCAGTACTTC. This encodes CASGRGSYEQYF. The chain couples TRBV7-2 to TRBJ2-7; 7 bases map to TRBD1. From germline, CDR1 is SGHTA and CDR2 FQGNSA. The CDR3 extends over 12 amino acids. The J segment lost 3 bases and the V segment lost 9 bases, leaving 5 bases of the junction unmatched.

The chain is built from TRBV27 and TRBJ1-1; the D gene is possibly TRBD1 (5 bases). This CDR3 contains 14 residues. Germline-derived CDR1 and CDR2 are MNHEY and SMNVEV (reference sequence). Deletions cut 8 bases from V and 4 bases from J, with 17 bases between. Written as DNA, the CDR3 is TGTGCCAGCTGTCTGGGGGGTGTTGGCACTGAAGCTTTCTTT. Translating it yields CASCLGGVGTEAFF.

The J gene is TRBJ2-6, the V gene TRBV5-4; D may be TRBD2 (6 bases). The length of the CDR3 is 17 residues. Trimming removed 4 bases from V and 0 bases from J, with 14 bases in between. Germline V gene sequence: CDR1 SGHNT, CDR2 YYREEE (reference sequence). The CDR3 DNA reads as TGTGCCAGCAGCGGGCGGGGAAGGAACTCTGGGGCCAACGTCCTGACTTTC. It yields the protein CASSGRGRNSGANVLTF. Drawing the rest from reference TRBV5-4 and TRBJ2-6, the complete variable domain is ETGVTQSPTHLIKTRGQQVTLRCSSQSGHNTVSWYQQALGQGPQFIFQYYREEENGRGNFPPRFSGLQFPNYSSELNVNALELDDSALYLCASSGRGRNSGANVLTFGAGSRLTVL.

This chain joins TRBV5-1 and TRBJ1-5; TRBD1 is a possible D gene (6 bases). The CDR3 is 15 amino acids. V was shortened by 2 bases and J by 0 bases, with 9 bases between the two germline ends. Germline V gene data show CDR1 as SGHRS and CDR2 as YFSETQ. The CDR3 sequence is CASSFHRVSNQPQHF. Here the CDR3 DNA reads TGCGCCAGCAGCTTTCACAGGGTTAGCAATCAGCCCCAGCATTTT.

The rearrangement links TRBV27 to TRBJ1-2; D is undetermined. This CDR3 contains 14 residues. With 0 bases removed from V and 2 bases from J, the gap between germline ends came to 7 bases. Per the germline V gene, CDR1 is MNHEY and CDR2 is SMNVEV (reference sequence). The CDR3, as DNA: TGTGCCAGCAGTTTATCGTTGACAAACTATGGCTACACCTTC. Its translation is CASSLSLTNYGYTF.

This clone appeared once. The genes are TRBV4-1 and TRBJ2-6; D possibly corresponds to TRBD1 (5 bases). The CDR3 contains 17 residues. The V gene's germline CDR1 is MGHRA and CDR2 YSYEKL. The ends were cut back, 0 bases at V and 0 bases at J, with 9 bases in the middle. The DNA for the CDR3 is TGCGCCAGCAGCCAAGATCTGACAGTCTCTGGGGCCAACGTCCTGACTTTC. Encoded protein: CASSQDLTVSGANVLTF.

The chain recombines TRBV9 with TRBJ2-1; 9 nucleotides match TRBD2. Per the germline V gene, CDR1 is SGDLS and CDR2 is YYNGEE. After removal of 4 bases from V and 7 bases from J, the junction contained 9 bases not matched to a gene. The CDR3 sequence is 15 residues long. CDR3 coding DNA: TGTGCCAGCAGCCCCGGGACTAGCTTGTCGAATGAGCAGTTCTTC. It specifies CASSPGTSLSNEQFF.

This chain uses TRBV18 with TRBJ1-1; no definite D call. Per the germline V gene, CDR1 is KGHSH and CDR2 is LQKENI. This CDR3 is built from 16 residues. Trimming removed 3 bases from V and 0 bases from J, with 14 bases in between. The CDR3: CASSPPRAGLNTEAFF. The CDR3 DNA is TGTGCCAGCTCACCGCCTCGGGCAGGACTGAACACTGAAGCTTTCTTT.

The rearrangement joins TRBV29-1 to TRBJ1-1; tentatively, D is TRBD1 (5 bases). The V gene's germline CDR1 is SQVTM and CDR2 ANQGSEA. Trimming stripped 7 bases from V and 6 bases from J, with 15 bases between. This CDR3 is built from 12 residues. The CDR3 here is CSGGLWGAEAFF. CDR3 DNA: TGCAGCGGAGGTCTCTGGGGGGCTGAAGCTTTCTTT.

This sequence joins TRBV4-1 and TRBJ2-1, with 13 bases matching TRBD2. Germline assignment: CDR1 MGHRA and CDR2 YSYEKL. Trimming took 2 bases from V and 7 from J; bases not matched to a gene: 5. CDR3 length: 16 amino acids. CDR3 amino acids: CASSQPGLAGENEQFF. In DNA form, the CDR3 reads TGCGCCAGCAGCCAACCCGGACTAGCGGGAGAGAATGAGCAGTTCTTC.

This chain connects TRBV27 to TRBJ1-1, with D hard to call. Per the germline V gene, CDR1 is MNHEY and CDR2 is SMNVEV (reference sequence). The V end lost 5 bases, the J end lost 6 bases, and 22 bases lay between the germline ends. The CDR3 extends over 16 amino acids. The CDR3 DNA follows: TGTGCCAGCAGTCTTCTCCTTAGGGTTGGTATAGCTGAAGCTTTCTTT. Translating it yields CASSLLLRVGIAEAFF.

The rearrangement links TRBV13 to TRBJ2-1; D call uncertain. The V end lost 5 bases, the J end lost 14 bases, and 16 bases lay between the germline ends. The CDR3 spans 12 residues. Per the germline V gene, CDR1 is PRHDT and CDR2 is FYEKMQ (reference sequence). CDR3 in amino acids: CASSRMGDKEFF. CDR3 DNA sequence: TGTGCCAGCAGCCGCATGGGTGACAAGGAGTTCTTC.

The CDR3 region is CASSPRNTGELFF. For the CDR3, the DNA is TGTGCCAGTAGTCCGCGAAACACCGGGGAGCTGTTTTTT. The V call is TRBV19, the J call TRBJ2-2; D gene uncertain. The germline CDR1 and CDR2 sequences are LNHDA and SQIVND (reference sequence). V lost 5 bases, J lost 2 bases, and 6 bases lay in between. CDR3 length equals 13 residues.

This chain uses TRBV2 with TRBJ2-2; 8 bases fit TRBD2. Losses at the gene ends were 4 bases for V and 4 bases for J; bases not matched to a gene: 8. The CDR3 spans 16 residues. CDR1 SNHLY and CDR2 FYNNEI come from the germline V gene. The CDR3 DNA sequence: TGTGCCAGCAGTGGAGAGACTAGCGTTGGCACCGGGGAGCTGTTTTTT. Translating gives CASSGETSVGTGELFF.

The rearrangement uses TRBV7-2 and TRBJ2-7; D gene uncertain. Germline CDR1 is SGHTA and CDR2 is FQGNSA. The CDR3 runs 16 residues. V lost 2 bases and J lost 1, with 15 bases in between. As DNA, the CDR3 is TGTGCCAGCAGCTTATATCTGGGTTATGGATCCTACGAGCAGTACTTC. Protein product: CASSLYLGYGSYEQYF.

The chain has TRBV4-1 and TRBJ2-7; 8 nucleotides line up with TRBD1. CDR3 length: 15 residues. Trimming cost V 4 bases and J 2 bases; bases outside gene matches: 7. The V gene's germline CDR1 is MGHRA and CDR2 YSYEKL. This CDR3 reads CASSLAGTGAYEQYF. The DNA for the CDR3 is TGCGCCAGCAGCCTGGCCGGGACAGGAGCCTACGAGCAGTACTTC.

Here the CDR3 reads CASSQARIRGYEQYF. The CDR3 DNA reads as TGCGCCAGCAGCCAAGCCAGGATAAGAGGATACGAGCAGTACTTC. The chain links TRBV4-1 to TRBJ2-7; D unclear. The CDR3 contains 15 residues. V shed 1 base and J shed 4 bases, with 14 bases lying between them. Germline V CDR1 and CDR2: MGHRA, YSYEKL.

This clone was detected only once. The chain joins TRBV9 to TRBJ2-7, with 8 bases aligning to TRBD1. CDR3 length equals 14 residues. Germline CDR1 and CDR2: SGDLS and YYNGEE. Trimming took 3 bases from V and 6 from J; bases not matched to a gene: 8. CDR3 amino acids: CASSDTGGMVEQYF. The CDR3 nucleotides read TGTGCCAGCAGCGATACAGGGGGTATGGTCGAGCAGTACTTC.

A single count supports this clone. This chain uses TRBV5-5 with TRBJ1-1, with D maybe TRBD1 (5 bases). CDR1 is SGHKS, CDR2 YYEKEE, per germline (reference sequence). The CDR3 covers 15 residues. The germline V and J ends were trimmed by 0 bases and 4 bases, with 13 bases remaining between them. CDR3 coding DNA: TGTGCCAGCAGCTTGGCGGCAGGGCGGGGCACTGAAGCTTTCTTT. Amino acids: CASSLAAGRGTEAFF.

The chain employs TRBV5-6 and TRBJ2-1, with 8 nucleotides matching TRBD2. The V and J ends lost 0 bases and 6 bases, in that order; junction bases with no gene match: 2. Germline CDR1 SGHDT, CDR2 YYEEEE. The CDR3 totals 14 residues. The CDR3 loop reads CASSLELAANEQFF. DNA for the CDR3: TGTGCCAGCAGCTTGGAACTAGCGGCCAATGAGCAGTTCTTC.

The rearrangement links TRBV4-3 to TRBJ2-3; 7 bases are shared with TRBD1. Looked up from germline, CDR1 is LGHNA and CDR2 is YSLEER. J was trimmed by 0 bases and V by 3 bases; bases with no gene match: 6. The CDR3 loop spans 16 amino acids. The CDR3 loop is CASSQHRGSSTDTQYF. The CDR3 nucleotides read TGCGCCAGCAGCCAGCACAGGGGATCTAGCACAGATACGCAGTATTTT.

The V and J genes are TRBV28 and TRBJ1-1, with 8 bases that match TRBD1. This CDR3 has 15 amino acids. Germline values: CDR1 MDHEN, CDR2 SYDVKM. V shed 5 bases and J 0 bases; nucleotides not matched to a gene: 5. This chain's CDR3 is CASSPGQEMNTEAFF. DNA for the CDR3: TGTGCCAGCAGTCCGGGACAGGAGATGAACACTGAAGCTTTCTTT.